Listed below are T cell receptor beta chains from one sample, sequenced in a study of T cell changes during pregnancy in multiple sclerosis. The data were produced by immunoSEQ multiplex PCR, yet TCRdb's version contains in-frame clones alone and is incomplete. The sample holds about 46,000 clones, 92% seen once. The material was peripheral blood, obtained in the third trimester of pregnancy. All receptors derive from a female donor with multiple sclerosis, enrolled in a pregnancy study. CDR3s include the opening cysteine and the closing phenylalanine or tryptophan. Each record gives: D gene, J gene, V gene, CDR3 DNA, CDR3 protein. The D gene is left open where the match is weak.

>TRBD2|TRBJ2-2|TRBV27
TGTGCCAGCAGTAGTGGACTAGCGGGAGCCGGGGAGCTGTTTTTT
CASSSGLAGAGELFF
>.|TRBJ2-3|TRBV21-1
TGTGCCAGCAGCAAAGCTAGCGGGAGGGGTGGCACAGATACGCAGTATTTT
CASSKASGRGGTDTQYF
>.|TRBJ1-5|TRBV5-6
TGTGCCAGCAGCTTGGCGACACTCCTCAATCAGCCCCAGCATTTT
CASSLATLLNQPQHF
>TRBD1|TRBJ1-1|TRBV7-6
TGTGCCAGCAGCTTTGGACAGGGAATGAACACTGAAGCTTTCTTT
CASSFGQGMNTEAFF
>.|TRBJ2-7|TRBV7-6
TGTGCCAGCAGCCCGTCGGGAGCCCTCCTCTTATCCGAGCAGTACTTC
CASSPSGALLLSEQYF
>TRBD2|TRBJ2-1|TRBV15
TGTGCCACCAGCCGATCCACTAGCGGTGACAATGAGCAGTTCTTC
CATSRSTSGDNEQFF
>.|TRBJ2-2|TRBV19
TGTGCCAGTAGTAACCAGGGTTACACCGGGGAGCTGTTTTTT
CASSNQGYTGELFF
>.|TRBJ2-2|TRBV4-3
TGCGCCAGCAGCCAACGATCCGCGGGCGGGGAGCTGTTTTTT
CASSQRSAGGELFF
>.|TRBJ2-5|TRBV7-2
TGTGCCAGCAGCTTATTGGGGGGTCCCCAAGAGACCCAGTACTTC
CASSLLGGPQETQYF
>TRBD1|TRBJ1-2|TRBV4-1
TGCGCCAGCAGCCAGAGACAGGGTGATATGAACTATGGCTACACCTTC
CASSQRQGDMNYGYTF
>TRBD2|TRBJ2-3|TRBV9
TGTGCCAGCAGCGTAATTGGGACTAGCAACACAGATACGCAGTATTTT
CASSVIGTSNTDTQYF
>.|TRBJ2-5|TRBV7-9
TGTGCCAGCAGCTTAGCTCGGGATCAAGAGACCCAGTACTTC
CASSLARDQETQYF
>TRBD2|TRBJ2-1|TRBV9
TGTGCCAGCAGCGTTGGGGGGGAACTCAATGAGCAGTTCTTC
CASSVGGELNEQFF
>TRBD2|TRBJ2-1|TRBV9
TGTGCCAGCAGCGTAGGGGCTAGCGGGAGAAATGAGCAGTTCTTC
CASSVGASGRNEQFF
>.|TRBJ2-5|TRBV7-2
TGTGCCAGCAGCCGTGAAGAGACCCAGTACTTC
CASSREETQYF